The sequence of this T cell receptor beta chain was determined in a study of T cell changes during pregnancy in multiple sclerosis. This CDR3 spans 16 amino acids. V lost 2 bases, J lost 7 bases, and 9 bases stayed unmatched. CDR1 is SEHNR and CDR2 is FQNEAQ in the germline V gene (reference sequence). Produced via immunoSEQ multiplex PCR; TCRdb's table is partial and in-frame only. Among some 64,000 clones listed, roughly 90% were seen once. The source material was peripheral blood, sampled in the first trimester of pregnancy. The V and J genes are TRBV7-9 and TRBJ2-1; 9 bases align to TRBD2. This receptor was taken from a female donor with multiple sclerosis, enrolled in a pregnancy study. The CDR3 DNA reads TGTGCCAGCAGCTTATCTCCCCTAGCGGGAAGGAATGAGCAGTTCTTC. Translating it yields CASSLSPLAGRNEQFF.